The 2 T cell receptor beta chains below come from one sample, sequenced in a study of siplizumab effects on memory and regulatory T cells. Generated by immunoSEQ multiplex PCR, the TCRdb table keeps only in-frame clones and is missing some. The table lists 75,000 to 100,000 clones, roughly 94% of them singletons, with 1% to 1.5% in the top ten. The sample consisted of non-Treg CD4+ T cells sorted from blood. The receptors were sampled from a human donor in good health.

The CDR3 DNA follows: TGTGCCAGCAAGCGGGCGTCAGGCGGTTACAATGAGCAGTTCTTC. Translation: CASKRASGGYNEQFF. The V call is TRBV6-1, the J call TRBJ2-1; possibly TRBD2 for D (6 bases). Germline values: CDR1 MNHNS, CDR2 SASEGT. Between the trimmed V and J ends, which lost 7 bases and 4 bases, there was a span of 17 bases. The CDR3 runs 15 residues.

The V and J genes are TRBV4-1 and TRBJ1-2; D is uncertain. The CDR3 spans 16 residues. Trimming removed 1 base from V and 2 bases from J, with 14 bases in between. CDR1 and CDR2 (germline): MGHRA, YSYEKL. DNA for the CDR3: TGCGCCAGCAGCCAAGTCTATCGAACACCCAACTATGGCTACACCTTC. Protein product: CASSQVYRTPNYGYTF.